This is a list of T cell receptor beta chains from one sample in a study of cytomegalovirus exposure and HLA in healthy donors. Measured with immunoSEQ multiplex PCR; TCRdb has only the in-frame clones, and not every one. The table for this sample gives about 120,000 clones. Sequenced material: PBMCs. The receptors shown here come from a man between 18 and 35 years old in good health and CMV-seronegative. Both conserved end residues are part of each CDR3. Each record gives: J gene, V gene, D gene, CDR3 DNA, CDR3 protein. The D gene is left open where the match is weak.

>TRBJ1-3|TRBV15|TRBD1
TGTGCCACCAGCAGAGATTTAGGGGGACAGGGGGCCGGAAACACCATATATTTT
CATSRDLGGQGAGNTIYF
>TRBJ1-1|TRBV19|NA
TGTGCCAGTAGTATAACGGGAGTGAACACTGAAGCTTTCTTT
CASSITGVNTEAFF
>TRBJ2-2|TRBV28|NA
TGTGCCATCCCCAACATAGACAGTTCTAACACCGGGGAGCTGTTTTTT
CAIPNIDSSNTGELFF
>TRBJ2-7|TRBV28|NA
TGTGCCAGCAGTCCGGGACTTTCCTACGAGCAGTACTTC
CASSPGLSYEQYF
>TRBJ1-1|TRBV11-2|TRBD1
TGTGCCAGCAGCCCCGAAGGTATGACAGGGATGACTGAAGCTTTCTTT
CASSPEGMTGMTEAFF
>TRBJ2-1|TRBV6-5|NA
TGTGCCACCGCTAGCAGAAACAATAAGCAGTTCTTC
CATASRNNKQFF
>TRBJ2-3|TRBV6-1|NA
TGTGCCACGAGGGGGGGGCTAGATACGCAGTATTTT
CATRGGLDTQYF
>TRBJ1-1|TRBV28|NA
TGTGCCAGCAGTTTAGGGAGGCCCACTGAAGCTTTCTTT
CASSLGRPTEAFF
>TRBJ2-1|TRBV11-2|NA
TGTGCCAGCAGGACTATCAGAACCCATGAGCAGTTCTTC
CASRTIRTHEQFF
>TRBJ1-1|TRBV19|NA
TGTGCCAGTAGTATAGCGGGCGGACATTCTGAAGCTTTCTTT
CASSIAGGHSEAFF
>TRBJ1-5|TRBV15|TRBD1
TGTGCCACCAGCAGAGATCCTGCAGGGGGAGGCCGCAATCAGCCCCAGCATTTT
CATSRDPAGGGRNQPQHF
>TRBJ2-3|TRBV6-6|TRBD2
TGTGCCAGCAGTTGGTCGGGAGGCGAAGATACGCAGTATTTT
CASSWSGGEDTQYF
>TRBJ1-4|TRBV5-1|TRBD1
TGCGCCAGCAGCTTGGGACAGGGCGATGAAAAACTGTTTTTT
CASSLGQGDEKLFF
>TRBJ2-5|TRBV5-1|NA
TGCGCCAGCAGCCAACCGACAGGAGAACAAGAGACCCAGTACTTC
CASSQPTGEQETQYF
>TRBJ2-4|TRBV7-2|TRBD2
TGTGCCAGCAGCAACGGACTAGCGGGAGGGCGGGACAAAAACATTCAGTACTTC
CASSNGLAGGRDKNIQYF
>TRBJ1-4|TRBV7-8|NA
TGTGCCAGCAGCCCCTACAGGGAAAAACTGTTTTTT
CASSPYREKLFF
>TRBJ1-5|TRBV19|TRBD1
TGTGCCAGTAGTATACAGGGGGACGCTCAGCCCCAGCATTTT
CASSIQGDAQPQHF
>TRBJ2-1|TRBV7-3|NA
TGTGCCAGCAGCGCGGAAGGCTACTACAATGAGCAGTTCTTC
CASSAEGYYNEQFF
>TRBJ2-7|TRBV27|TRBD1
TGTGCCAGCAAATCCCTCGGGACAGGGGTCTACGAGCAGTACTTC
CASKSLGTGVYEQYF
>TRBJ2-3|TRBV6-6|TRBD1
TGTGCCAGCACTTTTATATCAGGGGGAACAGATACGCAGTATTTT
CASTFISGGTDTQYF
>TRBJ2-7|TRBV5-6|TRBD2
TGTGCCAGCAGCTTGGGGCTAGCGGGAGTCTACGAGCAGTACTTC
CASSLGLAGVYEQYF
>TRBJ2-5|TRBV6-5|NA
TGTGCCAGCAGTTACCGATTGGGGAGAGAGACCCAGTACTTC
CASSYRLGRETQYF
>TRBJ2-7|TRBV21-1|NA
TGTGCCACATCCTCGGACAACTACGAGCAGTACTTC
CATSSDNYEQYF
>TRBJ1-1|TRBV6-6|TRBD1
TGTGCCAGCATAGGACAGGGCTATGATGAAGCTTTCTTT
CASIGQGYDEAFF
>TRBJ2-2|TRBV7-2|NA
TGTGCCAGCAGCTTAGACAGGGTCATGGGAGCCGGGGAGCTGTTTTTT
CASSLDRVMGAGELFF
>TRBJ2-6|TRBV25-1|TRBD2
TGTGCCAGCAGTGAATGGGGGGGGTCTGGGGCCAACGTCCTGACTTTC
CASSEWGGSGANVLTF
>TRBJ2-1|TRBV5-5|TRBD2
TGTGCCAGCAGCTTGGAAGCAGCGGGGAACTACAATGAGCAGTTCTTC
CASSLEAAGNYNEQFF
>TRBJ1-2|TRBV5-4|NA
TGTGCCAGCAGCTTGGGAGGAGCTAACTATGGCTACACCTTC
CASSLGGANYGYTF
>TRBJ2-2|TRBV13|TRBD1
TGTGCCAGCAGCGGGAACAGGGGGAACGGGGAGCTGTTTTTT
CASSGNRGNGELFF
>TRBJ1-1|TRBV7-9|NA
TGTGCCAGCAGCTTAGATATTACTGGTGTCACTGAAGCTTTCTTT
CASSLDITGVTEAFF
>TRBJ1-4|TRBV4-1|TRBD1
TGCGCCAGCAGCCAGGGACAGGGTGAGGTCGGTGAAAAACTGTTTTTT
CASSQGQGEVGEKLFF
>TRBJ1-5|TRBV27|NA
TGTGCCAGCAGTCCCCCGCCGGGGAGGCAGCTCAATCAGCCCCAGCATTTT
CASSPPPGRQLNQPQHF
>TRBJ2-1|TRBV10-3|NA
TGTGCCATCAGTGAGCAGGGGCCCAATGAGCAGTTCTTC
CAISEQGPNEQFF
>TRBJ2-7|TRBV5-1|TRBD2
TGCGCCAGCAGCGTGATAGCGGGACCCGAGCAGTACTTC
CASSVIAGPEQYF
>TRBJ2-5|TRBV6-5|NA
TGTGCCAGCAGCAGAGGAGAGCGGGAGACCCAGTACTTC
CASSRGERETQYF